This T cell receptor beta chain was documented in a study of vaccination and CD4 T cells after COVID-19. The sample's treatment: roughly 11-day PBMC culture with coronavirus spike peptide pools or control peptides (ViraFEST assay). The study sequenced cultured CD4+ T cell DNA using the Oncomine TCR Beta short-read assay. TCRdb re-derived calls from the PCR reads in MiXCR, one entry per CDR3 protein. The sample consists of more than 13,000 distinct CDR3 sequences, 53% of them appearing once. Points on this clonotype: As yet, its antigen is unknown.

The source material was CD4+ T cells from blood, cultured in vitro, sampled before SARS-CoV-2 vaccination. The source is a human donor who had recovered from COVID-19.

In DNA form, the CDR3 reads TGTGCCAGCAGTAACGGGCAGTCTGGGCAGTACTTC. This codes for CASSNGQSGQYF. The rearrangement uses TRBV6-1 and TRBJ2-7; D not resolved. The CDR3 has 12 amino acids. Trimming pared 5 bases from V and 9 bases from J, leaving 14 bases between. In germline, CDR1 is MNHNS, CDR2 SASEGT.